This TCR beta chain was recovered during a study of shared clonotypes between healthy human individuals. Only Caucasian adults living in Nashville, Tennessee made up the donor group. Some clones are missing from TCRdb's copy, which holds only in-frame ones; the method was immunoSEQ multiplex PCR. The repertoire holds hundreds of thousands of clones, with 76% as singletons. This TCR came from a woman aged 40 to 50 in good health. Some clones in this sample may be carry-over from other donors' samples. Sequencing was performed on PBMCs.

The CDR3 DNA reads as TGCGCCAGCGTACGACAGGACAGCACAGATACGCAGTATTTT. It encodes CASVRQDSTDTQYF. The rearrangement links TRBV10-2 to TRBJ2-3, with D maybe TRBD1 (6 bases). The CDR3 length is 14 residues. The ends were cut back, 8 bases at V and 0 bases at J, with 12 bases in the middle. Germline CDR1 and CDR2: WSHSY and SAAADI.